Listed here are 15 T cell receptor beta chains from one sample, sequenced in a study of somatic mutations in cytotoxic T cells in rheumatoid arthritis. Assay: immunoSEQ multiplex PCR; the TCRdb copy retains only in-frame clones and omits some. The data contain more than 8,000 clones, 89% of them singletons. Sequencing was performed on CD4+ T cells sorted from blood. These receptors all stem from a woman in her late teens or twenties with rheumatoid arthritis.

V is TRBV27 and J is TRBJ2-1; TRBD1 is a possible D gene (5 bases). V lost 6 bases, J lost 4 bases, and 10 bases lay in between. The CDR3 consists of 13 residues. The V gene's germline CDR1 is MNHEY and CDR2 SMNVEV (reference sequence). CDR3 DNA sequence: TGTGCCAGCAGCAGGGTGCCTTACAATGAGCAGTTCTTC. Translated: CASSRVPYNEQFF.

V and J are TRBV6-1 and TRBJ2-1; D gene ambiguous. The V end lost 6 bases, the J end lost 9 bases, and 12 bases lay between the germline ends. The CDR3 is 12 amino acids. Germline V lookup: CDR1 MNHNS, CDR2 SASEGT. The CDR3 sequence is CASRPSTPEQFF. The CDR3 bases are TGTGCCAGCAGACCCTCGACACCTGAGCAGTTCTTC.

The rearrangement uses TRBV28 and TRBJ2-1; 8 bases fit TRBD2. With V trimmed by 5 bases and J by 1 base, 7 bases remained unmatched. The germline CDR1 and CDR2 sequences are MDHEN and SYDVKM. The CDR3 length is 16 residues. The CDR3 DNA reads TGTGCCAGCAGTCCCATCCAGCGGGAGTCCTACAATGAGCAGTTCTTC. Its translation is CASSPIQRESYNEQFF.

The rearrangement joins TRBV6-5 to TRBJ1-5; D gene ambiguous. The length of the CDR3 is 13 residues. Germline V lookup: CDR1 MNHEY, CDR2 SVGAGI. V was pared by 6 bases and J by 0 bases, with 6 bases between. In DNA form, the CDR3 reads TGTGCCAGCAGAACAAATAGCAATCAGCCCCAGCATTTT. It is translated as CASRTNSNQPQHF.

The chain links TRBV6-6 to TRBJ2-5; the match to TRBD2 covers 7 bases. The germline V gene encodes CDR1 MNHNY and CDR2 SVGAGI (reference sequence). The junction had 12 bases not matched to a gene; V was cut back by 8 bases and J by 6 bases. This CDR3 spans 14 amino acids. The CDR3 nucleotides are TGTGCCAGCTCTTTTGCGGGGGAGAGGAAGACCCAGTACTTC. Its protein is CASSFAGERKTQYF.

The chain couples TRBV5-1 to TRBJ2-1; TRBD2 agrees at 13 bases. The CDR3 totals 17 residues. The germline V gene has CDR1 SGHRS and CDR2 YFSETQ. Losses at the gene ends were 0 bases for V and 9 bases for J; bases not matched to a gene: 9. CDR3 region: CASSLDTSGGANGEQFF. The CDR3, as DNA: TGCGCCAGCAGCTTGGATACTAGCGGGGGGGCCAATGGTGAGCAGTTCTTC.

The count of this clone is one. V and J are TRBV27 and TRBJ2-5; 12 nucleotides match TRBD2. The last part of the DNA fits TRBJ2-7 better; the J call may be wrong. Germline assignment: CDR1 MNHEY and CDR2 SMNVEV (reference sequence). The CDR3 spans 18 residues. The CDR3 protein is CASSLRGLAGGPSYEQYF. In DNA form, the CDR3 reads TGTGCCAGCAGTTTAAGGGGGCTAGCGGGAGGGCCCTCCTACGAGCAGTACTTC.

The chain is built from TRBV28 and TRBJ1-2, with TRBD1 identical over 7 bases. The CDR3 is 14 amino acids. The V gene's germline CDR1 is MDHEN and CDR2 SYDVKM. V lost 5 bases to trimming and J lost 3 bases; unmatched junction nucleotides: 6. CDR3 region: CASSQDRSDYGYTF. The CDR3 bases are TGTGCCAGCAGTCAGGACAGGAGCGACTATGGCTACACCTTC.

This clone appeared once. V is TRBV27 and J is TRBJ1-2; 7 bases fit TRBD1. V lost 6 bases and J lost 2; bases outside the gene matches: 9. Germline lookup yields CDR1 MNHEY and CDR2 SMNVEV (reference sequence). The CDR3 has 15 residues. CDR3 region: CASSLTGTENYGYTF. The CDR3 nucleotides read TGTGCCAGCAGCTTGACAGGGACAGAAAACTATGGCTACACCTTC.

This clone came up once. The chain links TRBV5-1 to TRBJ2-5, with 7 bases lining up with TRBD1. With 7 bases clipped from V and 4 bases from J, the junction kept 7 bases outside the gene matches. This CDR3 region has 13 residues. CDR1 SGHRS and CDR2 YFSETQ come from the germline V gene. This chain's CDR3 is CASRGGTRETQYF. DNA for the CDR3: TGCGCCAGCCGAGGGGGCACCAGAGAGACCCAGTACTTC.

This rearrangement joins TRBV5-1 to TRBJ2-7, with TRBD1 identical over 10 bases. In germline, CDR1 is SGHRS, CDR2 YFSETQ. This CDR3 has 14 amino acids. Unmatched junction bases numbered 3, after V lost 4 bases and J lost 2 bases. DNA for the CDR3: TGCGCCAGCAGCCGGACAGGGGGAACCTACGAGCAGTACTTC. The encoded protein is CASSRTGGTYEQYF.

This clone came up a few times. This rearrangement joins TRBV28 to TRBJ1-5, with a weak D call TRBD1 (5 bases). This CDR3 comprises 13 residues. Looked up from germline, CDR1 is MDHEN and CDR2 is SYDVKM. V lost 8 bases and J lost 2, with 10 bases in between. The CDR3 DNA follows: TGTGCCAGCTTCGACAGTGGCAATCAGCCCCAGCATTTT. Translating it yields CASFDSGNQPQHF.

The rearrangement links TRBV30 to TRBJ2-1; TRBD2 matches at 8 bases. The CDR3 covers 15 residues. Losses at the gene ends were 5 bases for V and 7 bases for J; bases not matched to a gene: 13. The germline V gene has CDR1 GTSNPN and CDR2 SVGIG (reference sequence). CDR3: CAWREGLAGTNEQFF. The CDR3 coding sequence is TGTGCCTGGCGAGAGGGGCTAGCGGGTACTAATGAGCAGTTCTTC.

The DNA for the CDR3 is TGCGCCAGCAGCCAAGATCTACAGGGATACGAGCAGTTCTTC. This encodes CASSQDLQGYEQFF. The rearrangement links TRBV4-3 to TRBJ2-1, with a possible D match to TRBD1 (6 bases). CDR3 length equals 14 residues. Germline loops: CDR1 LGHNA, CDR2 YSLEER. V shed 0 bases and J shed 10 bases, with 13 bases lying between them.

This chain uses TRBV15 with TRBJ2-1; D may be TRBD1 (5 bases). Trimming removed 0 bases from V and 3 bases from J, with 9 bases in between. Per germline, CDR1 LNHNV and CDR2 YYDKDF (reference sequence). The CDR3 loop spans 15 amino acids. CDR3 in amino acids: CATSRDRAIYNEQFF. The CDR3 nucleotides are TGTGCCACCAGCAGAGACAGGGCCATCTACAATGAGCAGTTCTTC.